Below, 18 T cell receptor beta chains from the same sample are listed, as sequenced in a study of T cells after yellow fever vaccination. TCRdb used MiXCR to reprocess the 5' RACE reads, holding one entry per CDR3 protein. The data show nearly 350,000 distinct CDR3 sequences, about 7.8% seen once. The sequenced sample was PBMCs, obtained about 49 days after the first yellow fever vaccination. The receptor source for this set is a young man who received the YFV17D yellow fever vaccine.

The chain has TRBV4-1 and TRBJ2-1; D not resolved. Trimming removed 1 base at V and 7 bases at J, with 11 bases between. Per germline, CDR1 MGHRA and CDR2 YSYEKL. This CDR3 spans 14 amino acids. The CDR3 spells CASSQGHRMNEQFF. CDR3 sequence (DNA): TGCGCCAGCAGCCAAGGTCATCGGATGAATGAGCAGTTCTTC.

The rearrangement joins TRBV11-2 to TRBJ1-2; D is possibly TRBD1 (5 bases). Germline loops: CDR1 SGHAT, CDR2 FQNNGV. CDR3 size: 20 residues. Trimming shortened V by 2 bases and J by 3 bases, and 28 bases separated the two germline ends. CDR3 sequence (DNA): TGTGCCAGCAGCTTATCCATCGGTCAGGCAAGAGGGGAGGTCGACTATGGCTACACCTTC. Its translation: CASSLSIGQARGEVDYGYTF.

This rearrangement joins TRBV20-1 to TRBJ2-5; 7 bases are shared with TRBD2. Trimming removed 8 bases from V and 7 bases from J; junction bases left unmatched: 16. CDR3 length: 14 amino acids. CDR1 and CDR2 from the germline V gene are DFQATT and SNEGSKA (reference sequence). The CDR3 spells CSFGSSGSGRTQYF. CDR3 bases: TGCAGTTTTGGTTCTAGCGGTAGCGGTCGGACCCAGTACTTC.

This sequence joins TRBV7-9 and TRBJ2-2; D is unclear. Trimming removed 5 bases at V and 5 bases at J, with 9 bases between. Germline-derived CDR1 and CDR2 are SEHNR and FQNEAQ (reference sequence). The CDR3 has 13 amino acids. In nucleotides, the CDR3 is TGTGCCAGCAGCATCCAAGAGACCGGGGAGCTGTTTTTT. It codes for CASSIQETGELFF.

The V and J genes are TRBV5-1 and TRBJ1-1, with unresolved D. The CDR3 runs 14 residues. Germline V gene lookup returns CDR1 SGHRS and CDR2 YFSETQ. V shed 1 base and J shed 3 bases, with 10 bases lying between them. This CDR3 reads CASSLYRMDTEAFF. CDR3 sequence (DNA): TGCGCCAGCAGCTTGTACAGAATGGACACTGAAGCTTTCTTT.

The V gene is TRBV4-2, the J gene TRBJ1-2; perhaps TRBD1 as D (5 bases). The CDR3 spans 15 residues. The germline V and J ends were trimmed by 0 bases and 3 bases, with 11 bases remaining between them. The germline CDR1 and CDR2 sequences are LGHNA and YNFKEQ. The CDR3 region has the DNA TGTGCCAGCAGCCAAGAGGGGCGGGGGTACTATGGCTACACCTTC. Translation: CASSQEGRGYYGYTF.

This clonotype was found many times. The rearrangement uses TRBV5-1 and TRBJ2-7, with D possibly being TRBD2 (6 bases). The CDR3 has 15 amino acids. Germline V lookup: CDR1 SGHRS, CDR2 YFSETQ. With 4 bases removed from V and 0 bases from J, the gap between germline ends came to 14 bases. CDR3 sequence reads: CASSESGTRSYEQYF. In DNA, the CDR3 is TGCGCCAGCAGCGAATCCGGGACTCGCTCCTACGAGCAGTACTTC.

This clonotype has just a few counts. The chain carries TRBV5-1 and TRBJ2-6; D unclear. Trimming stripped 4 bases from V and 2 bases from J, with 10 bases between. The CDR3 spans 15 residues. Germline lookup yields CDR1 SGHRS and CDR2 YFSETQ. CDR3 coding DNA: TGCGCCAGCAGCATCAGTGTAGCTGGGGCCAACGTCCTGACTTTC. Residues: CASSISVAGANVLTF. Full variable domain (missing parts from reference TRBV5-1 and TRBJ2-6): KAGVTQTPRYLIKTRGQQVTLSCSPISGHRSVSWYQQTPGQGLQFLFEYFSETQRNKGNFPGRFSGRQFSNSRSEMNVSTLELGDSALYLCASSISVAGANVLTFGAGSRLTVL.

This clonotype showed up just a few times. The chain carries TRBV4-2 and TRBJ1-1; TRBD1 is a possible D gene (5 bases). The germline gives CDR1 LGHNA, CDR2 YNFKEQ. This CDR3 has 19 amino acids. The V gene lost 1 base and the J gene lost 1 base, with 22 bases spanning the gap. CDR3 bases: TGTGCCAGCAGCCAAGGGCGGCGAAGGGAGGGGAATGAGAACACTGAAGCTTTCTTT. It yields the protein CASSQGRRREGNENTEAFF.

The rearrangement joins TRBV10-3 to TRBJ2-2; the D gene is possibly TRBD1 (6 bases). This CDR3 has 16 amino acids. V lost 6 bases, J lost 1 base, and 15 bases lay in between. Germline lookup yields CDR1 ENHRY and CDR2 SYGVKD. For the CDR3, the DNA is TGTGCCATCAGAGACCAGACAGGTCGGAACACCGGGGAGCTGTTTTTT. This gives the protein CAIRDQTGRNTGELFF.

The CDR3 bases are TGCGCCAGCAGCTTGGTGTCCGGGACAGCCTACACCGGGGAGCTGTTTTTT. Its protein is CASSLVSGTAYTGELFF. The rearrangement joins TRBV5-1 to TRBJ2-2; TRBD1 agrees at 7 bases. CDR3 size: 17 residues. V was pared by 0 bases and J by 3 bases, with 8 bases of the junction left unmatched. Germline CDR1 is SGHRS and CDR2 is YFSETQ.

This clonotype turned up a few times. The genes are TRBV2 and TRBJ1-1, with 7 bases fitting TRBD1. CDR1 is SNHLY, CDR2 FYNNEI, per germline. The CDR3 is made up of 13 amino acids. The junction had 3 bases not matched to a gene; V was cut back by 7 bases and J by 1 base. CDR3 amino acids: CASTTGPNTEAFF. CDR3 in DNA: TGTGCCAGCACGACAGGGCCGAACACTGAAGCTTTCTTT.

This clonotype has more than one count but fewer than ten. CDR3 in amino acids: CASSLRQGERQYF. CDR3 bases: TGCGCCAGCAGCCTGAGACAGGGCGAACGGCAGTACTTC. The V call is TRBV4-3, the J call TRBJ2-7, with 7 bases matching TRBD1. V gave up 4 bases and J gave up 9 bases; unmatched junction bases: 9. This CDR3 comprises 13 residues. Per germline, CDR1 LGHNA and CDR2 YSLEER.

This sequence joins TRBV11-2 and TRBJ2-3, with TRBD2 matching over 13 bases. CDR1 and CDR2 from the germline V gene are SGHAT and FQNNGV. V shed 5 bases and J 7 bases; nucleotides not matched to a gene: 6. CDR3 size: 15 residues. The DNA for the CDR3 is TGTGCCAGCAGCCCCACTAGCGGGGGGGTAAATACGCAGTATTTT. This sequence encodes CASSPTSGGVNTQYF.

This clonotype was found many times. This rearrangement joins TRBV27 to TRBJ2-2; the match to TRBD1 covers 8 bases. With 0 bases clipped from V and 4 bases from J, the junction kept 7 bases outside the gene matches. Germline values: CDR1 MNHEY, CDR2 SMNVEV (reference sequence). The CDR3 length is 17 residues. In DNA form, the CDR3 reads TGTGCCAGCAGTTTATCCTCGGGACAGGTAGTCACCGGGGAGCTGTTTTTT. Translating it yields CASSLSSGQVVTGELFF.

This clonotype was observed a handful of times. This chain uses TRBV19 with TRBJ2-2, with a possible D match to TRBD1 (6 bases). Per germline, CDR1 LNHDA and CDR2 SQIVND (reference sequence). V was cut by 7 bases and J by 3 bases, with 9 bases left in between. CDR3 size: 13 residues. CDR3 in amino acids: CASNYRDTGELFF. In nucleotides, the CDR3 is TGTGCCAGTAATTACAGGGACACCGGGGAGCTGTTTTTT.

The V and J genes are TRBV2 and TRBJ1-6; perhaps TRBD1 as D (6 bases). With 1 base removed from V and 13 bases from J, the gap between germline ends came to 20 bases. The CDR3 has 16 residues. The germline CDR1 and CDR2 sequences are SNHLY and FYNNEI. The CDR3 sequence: CASSEGGGSFQLPLHF. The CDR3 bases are TGTGCCAGCAGTGAAGGAGGGGGGTCCTTCCAACTGCCCCTCCACTTT.

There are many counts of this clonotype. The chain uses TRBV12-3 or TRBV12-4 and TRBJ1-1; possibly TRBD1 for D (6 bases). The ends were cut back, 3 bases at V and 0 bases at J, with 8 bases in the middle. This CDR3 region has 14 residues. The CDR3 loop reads CASSFRGLNTEAFF. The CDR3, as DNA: TGTGCCAGCAGTTTCAGGGGACTGAACACTGAAGCTTTCTTT.